These 7 T cell receptor beta chains share one sample of origin, sequenced in a study of blood T cell repertoires in COVID-19. Using immunoSEQ multiplex PCR, the repertoire was profiled, and TCRdb retains in-frame clones only, with some absent. The sample gives about 74,000 clones, 70% to 90% of which show up once; under 7.5% is in the top ten. Material: peripheral blood. The receptors here all came from a woman of 80 years or more with acute or convalescent COVID-19.

The genes are TRBV27 and TRBJ1-1, with 7 bases fitting TRBD1. V shed 3 bases and J 2 bases; nucleotides not matched to a gene: 3. Germline loops: CDR1 MNHEY, CDR2 SMNVEV (reference sequence). There are 14 residues in the CDR3. The CDR3 coding sequence is TGTGCCAGCAGTTTGGGGACAGCAAACACTGAAGCTTTCTTT. Amino acid sequence: CASSLGTANTEAFF.

V is TRBV18 and J is TRBJ2-5, with D maybe TRBD1 (5 bases). The CDR3 contains 14 residues. The germline CDR1 and CDR2 sequences are KGHSH and LQKENI. V was pared by 3 bases and J by 2 bases, with 10 bases between. The CDR3 nucleotides are TGTGCCAGCTCACCCGCAGGGTTGCAAGAGACCCAGTACTTC. Its translation is CASSPAGLQETQYF.

The gene calls are TRBV7-9 and TRBJ2-3; no clear D. Germline CDR1 SEHNR, CDR2 FQNEAQ (reference sequence). The CDR3 runs to 14 residues. Trimming stripped 5 bases from V and 2 bases from J, with 11 bases between. CDR3 loop: CASSHIGPTDTQYF. The CDR3 nucleotides read TGTGCCAGCAGCCACATTGGTCCCACAGATACGCAGTATTTT.

J is TRBJ2-2 and V is TRBV24-1; the D gene is possibly TRBD1 (6 bases). Germline V lookup: CDR1 KGHDR, CDR2 SFDVKD. V dropped 7 bases and J dropped 0 bases, with 11 bases sitting between them. There are 15 residues in the CDR3. This CDR3 reads CATSTGQTNTGELFF. DNA of the CDR3: TGTGCCACCAGCACTGGACAGACGAACACCGGGGAGCTGTTTTTT.

The rearrangement uses TRBV3-1 (or the pseudogene TRBV3-2) and TRBJ2-7; tentatively, D is TRBD2 (5 bases). Germline CDR1 LGHDT, CDR2 YNNKEL (reference sequence). V was pared by 3 bases and J by 5 bases, with 11 bases between. CDR3 length: 13 amino acids. CDR3 loop: CASSQVRAHEQYF. In DNA form, the CDR3 reads TGTGCCAGCAGCCAGGTGAGGGCCCACGAGCAGTACTTC.

This chain connects TRBV6-2 or TRBV6-3 to TRBJ1-1; TRBD1 matches 8 bases. V trimming: 5 bases; J trimming: 3 bases; junction bases outside the gene matches: 8. The CDR3 length is 15 residues. CDR1 is MNHEY and CDR2 is SVGEGT in the germline V gene. CDR3 amino acids: CASSPAGQGYTEAFF. The CDR3 DNA follows: TGTGCCAGCAGTCCGGCCGGACAGGGTTACACTGAAGCTTTCTTT.

The chain joins TRBV13 to TRBJ2-3, with D possibly TRBD2 on 6 matching bases. This CDR3 is 15 amino acids long. Germline CDR1 and CDR2: PRHDT and FYEKMQ (reference sequence). Trimming shortened V by 1 base and J by 4 bases, and 12 bases separated the two germline ends. CDR3 amino acids: CASSLVGGGPDTQYF. The DNA of the CDR3 is TGTGCCAGCAGCTTAGTGGGGGGAGGCCCAGATACGCAGTATTTT. The whole variable domain, filled in from reference TRBV13 and TRBJ2-3, reads AAGVIQSPRHLIKEKRETATLKCYPIPRHDTVYWYQQGPGQDPQFLISFYEKMQSDKGSIPDRFSAQQFSDYHSELNMSSLELGDSALYFCASSLVGGGPDTQYFGPGTRLTVL.